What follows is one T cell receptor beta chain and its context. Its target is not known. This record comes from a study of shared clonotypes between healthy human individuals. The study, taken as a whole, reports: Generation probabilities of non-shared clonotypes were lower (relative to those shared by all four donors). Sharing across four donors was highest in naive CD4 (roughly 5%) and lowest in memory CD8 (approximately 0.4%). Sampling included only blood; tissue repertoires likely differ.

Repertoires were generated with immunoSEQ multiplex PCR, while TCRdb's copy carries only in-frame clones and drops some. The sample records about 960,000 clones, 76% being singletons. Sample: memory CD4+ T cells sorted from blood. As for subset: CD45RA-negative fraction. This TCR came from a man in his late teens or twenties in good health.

CDR3 DNA: TGTGCCATCCAAACGAACGAAGGGGGCTATGGCTACACCTTC. The encoded protein is CAIQTNEGGYGYTF. This chain joins TRBV10-3 and TRBJ1-2; D perhaps matches TRBD1 (6 bases). The germline CDR1 and CDR2 sequences are ENHRY and SYGVKD. The V gene lost 8 bases and the J gene lost 4 bases, with 17 bases spanning the gap. This CDR3 contains 14 residues.